The 28 T cell receptor beta chains below were found in one sample sequenced in a study of naive and memory T cell subsets. An oligonucleotide containing a UMI was ligated to the 3' end of TCR cDNA. Amplification of ligated cDNA took four PCR rounds with SP2 and nested alpha and beta constant primers. TCRdb re-derived calls from the 5' RACE reads in MiXCR, one entry per CDR3 protein. The sample contains roughly 62,000 distinct CDR3 sequences, 7.2% of which appear only once. The receptors shown here come from a male donor in good health.

This clonotype has at least ten counts. V gene TRBV29-1 combines with J gene TRBJ1-4; the D gene is possibly TRBD1 (5 bases). The CDR3 is 14 amino acids. CDR1 and CDR2 (germline): SQVTM, ANQGSEA. The V gene lost 6 bases and the J gene lost 4 bases, with 15 bases spanning the gap. The CDR3: CSVQWGDFNEKLFF. For the CDR3, the DNA is TGCAGCGTCCAATGGGGGGACTTTAATGAAAAACTGTTTTTT.

This clonotype was found a few times. This rearrangement joins TRBV18 to TRBJ2-7, with D tentatively TRBD1 (5 bases). This CDR3 has 13 residues. V was clipped by 3 bases and J by 9 bases, with 15 bases between them. Germline V gene data show CDR1 as KGHSH and CDR2 as LQKENI. In DNA, the CDR3 is TGTGCCAGCTCACCTCAGGACATACAGGTGCAGTACTTC. As protein: CASSPQDIQVQYF.

This clonotype was seen many times. The chain couples TRBV7-9 to TRBJ2-3; TRBD1 or TRBD2 may be the D gene (6 bases each). The germline CDR1 and CDR2 sequences are SEHNR and FQNEAQ (reference sequence). CDR3 length equals 15 residues. Trimming took off 5 bases at V and 2 bases at J, with 14 bases between the two ends. This chain's CDR3 is CASSRGGLDTDTQYF. CDR3 DNA sequence: TGTGCCAGCAGCCGTGGGGGGCTCGACACAGATACGCAGTATTTT.

This chain connects TRBV5-6 to TRBJ2-1; the match to TRBD2 covers 8 bases. The germline gives CDR1 SGHDT, CDR2 YYEEEE. CDR3 length: 16 amino acids. The V gene end was trimmed by 6 bases and the J gene end by 2 bases; junction bases not matched to a gene: 10. The CDR3 protein is CASNGGGGLAYNEQFF. For the CDR3, the DNA is TGTGCCAGCAATGGGGGTGGGGGACTAGCCTACAATGAGCAGTTCTTC.

This chain joins TRBV7-9 and TRBJ2-1, with 14 bases lining up with TRBD2. The CDR3 length is 18 residues. Trimming cost V 4 bases and J 0 bases; bases outside gene matches: 5. The germline V gene encodes CDR1 SEHNR and CDR2 FQNEAQ (reference sequence). CDR3 loop: CASSSPGTSGSSYNEQFF. CDR3 nucleotides: TGTGCCAGCAGCTCGCCCGGGACTAGCGGGAGCTCCTACAATGAGCAGTTCTTC.

The chain links TRBV6-6 to TRBJ1-6; D is uncertain. Germline V CDR1 and CDR2: MNHNY, SVGAGI (reference sequence). The CDR3 sequence is 14 residues long. V shed 6 bases and J shed 5 bases, with 11 bases lying between them. The CDR3 here is CASRSGTNNSPLHF. CDR3 DNA: TGTGCCAGCAGGTCCGGAACGAATAATTCACCCCTCCACTTT.

This clonotype was counted ten times or more. The chain recombines TRBV4-1 with TRBJ2-3; TRBD2 matches 14 bases. Germline CDR1 and CDR2: MGHRA and YSYEKL. V was clipped by 0 bases and J by 4 bases; unmatched bases: 3. CDR3 length: 17 amino acids. CDR3 DNA: TGCGCCAGCAGCCAAGAGGGACTAGCGGGAGTTGCAGATACGCAGTATTTT. Translated, it gives CASSQEGLAGVADTQYF.

This clonotype was detected ten times or more. V is TRBV12-2 and J is TRBJ2-4. TRBV12-2 is designated a pseudogene. The CDR3 is made up of 14 amino acids. DNA of the CDR3: TGTGCAAGTCGCTTACGCCTAGCCAAAAACATTCAGTACTTC. Amino acid sequence: CASRLRLAKNIQYF.

V gene TRBV6-2 or TRBV6-3 combines with J gene TRBJ2-7, with D tentatively TRBD1 (6 bases). The CDR3 has 13 amino acids. Germline CDR1 is MNHEY and CDR2 is SVGEGT. Trimming cost V 4 bases and J 4 bases, with 11 bases left between them. The CDR3 reads CASSFDRRYEQYF. The CDR3 DNA is TGTGCCAGCAGTTTTGACAGGCGTTACGAGCAGTACTTC.

In its sample, this clonotype was seen a few times. The rearrangement uses TRBV6-2 or TRBV6-3 and TRBJ2-5, with 7 bases lining up with TRBD1. This CDR3 is 15 amino acids long. The V and J ends lost 2 bases and 2 bases, in that order; junction bases with no gene match: 5. Germline assignment: CDR1 MNHEY and CDR2 SVGEGT. The CDR3 reads CASSYLGQTQETQYF. CDR3 bases: TGTGCCAGCAGTTACCTGGGACAGACACAAGAGACCCAGTACTTC.

The chain employs TRBV4-2 and TRBJ2-5; TRBD2 aligns across 10 bases. The CDR3 runs 16 residues. Germline-derived CDR1 and CDR2 are LGHNA and YNFKEQ. The trim removed 4 bases at V and 2 bases at J, leaving 7 bases unmatched. Here the CDR3 reads CASSRGATSGQETQYF. Here the CDR3 DNA reads TGTGCCAGCAGCCGAGGGGCGACTAGCGGGCAAGAGACCCAGTACTTC.

The rearrangement uses TRBV2 and TRBJ2-6; D might be TRBD1 or TRBD2, each matching 5 bases. Trimming removed 6 bases from V and 1 base from J, with 13 bases in between. This CDR3 is built from 16 residues. Per germline, CDR1 SNHLY and CDR2 FYNNEI. The CDR3 here is CASSRTLGSGANVLTF. The CDR3 DNA follows: TGTGCCAGCAGCCGGACACTAGGGTCTGGGGCCAACGTCCTGACTTTC. Combining the CDR3 with reference TRBV2 and TRBJ2-6 gives the whole variable domain EPEVTQTPSHQVTQMGQEVILRCVPISNHLYFYWYRQILGQKVEFLVSFYNNEISEKSEIFDDQFSVERPDGSNFTLKIRSTKLEDSAMYFCASSRTLGSGANVLTFGAGSRLTVL.

This clonotype was seen just once. The chain links TRBV2 to TRBJ2-5, with TRBD1 matching 10 bases. The CDR3 has 14 amino acids. Germline loops: CDR1 SNHLY, CDR2 FYNNEI. V trimming: 9 bases; J trimming: 4 bases; junction bases outside the gene matches: 8. The chain's CDR3 is CASTRGQGVETQYF. CDR3 nucleotides: TGTGCCAGTACTAGAGGACAGGGGGTAGAGACCCAGTACTTC.

CDR3 loop: CASSLGIASTDTQYF. The CDR3 region has the DNA TGTGCCAGCAGCTTGGGGATAGCTAGCACAGATACGCAGTATTTT. The chain is built from TRBV7-9 and TRBJ2-3; D not certain. Trimming removed 3 bases from V and 0 bases from J, with 10 bases in between. Germline lookup yields CDR1 SEHNR and CDR2 FQNEAQ (reference sequence). This CDR3 contains 15 residues.

Only a few counts were recorded for this clonotype. The V and J genes are TRBV12-3 or TRBV12-4 and TRBJ2-3; TRBD1 might be the D (6 bases). The CDR3 contains 15 residues. V lost 6 bases, J lost 6 bases, and 19 bases lay in between. The CDR3 sequence: CASRTTWTEDDTQYF. The CDR3 DNA reads as TGTGCCAGCAGGACCACCTGGACAGAGGACGATACGCAGTATTTT.

The V and J genes are TRBV20-1 and TRBJ2-2; 9 bases are shared with TRBD2. The CDR3 runs to 15 residues. Trimming removed 2 bases from V and 4 bases from J; junction bases left unmatched: 5. The germline V gene encodes CDR1 DFQATT and CDR2 SNEGSKA (reference sequence). The CDR3 protein is CSARRAGGLTGELFF. For the CDR3, the DNA is TGCAGTGCTAGAAGAGCGGGGGGCCTCACCGGGGAGCTGTTTTTT.

A few counts support this clonotype. This chain links TRBV27 with TRBJ2-1, with D possibly being TRBD1 (7 bases). Trimming took 1 base from V and 5 from J, leaving 24 bases between them. Per the germline V gene, CDR1 is MNHEY and CDR2 is SMNVEV (reference sequence). The CDR3 is 19 amino acids. The CDR3 DNA is TGTGCCAGCAGTTTATACGCGGGGAGTCGGGGCAGGGGGGACAATGAGCAGTTCTTC. It codes for CASSLYAGSRGRGDNEQFF.

This clonotype has ten or more counts. The V gene is TRBV3-1, the J gene TRBJ1-4; D unresolved. Trimming took off 1 base at V and 0 bases at J, with 12 bases between the two ends. The CDR3 has 17 residues. Per germline, CDR1 LGHDT and CDR2 YNNKEL (reference sequence). The CDR3 nucleotides are TGTGCCAGCAGCCAAGCTTTAGGTTCTGCAACTAATGAAAAACTGTTTTTT. Translating gives CASSQALGSATNEKLFF.

This clonotype showed up just a few times. The chain combines TRBV5-1 with TRBJ1-1, with D perhaps matching TRBD1 (6 bases). Germline values: CDR1 SGHRS, CDR2 YFSETQ. The CDR3 sequence is 15 residues long. Trimming removed 4 bases at V and 1 base at J, with 14 bases between. CDR3 sequence: CASSLPRTENTEAFF. CDR3 nucleotides: TGCGCCAGCAGCCTCCCCCGGACAGAGAACACTGAAGCTTTCTTT.

This clonotype was seen a handful of times. V is TRBV2 and J is TRBJ2-2, with unresolved D. CDR1 is SNHLY, CDR2 FYNNEI, per germline. The germline V and J ends were trimmed by 7 bases and 1 base, with 13 bases remaining between them. The CDR3 consists of 15 residues. Here the CDR3 DNA reads TGTGCCAGCAACCCGTGGGGTGAGAACACCGGGGAGCTGTTTTTT. It encodes CASNPWGENTGELFF.

J is TRBJ2-3 and V is TRBV6-5; D not certain. This CDR3 spans 14 amino acids. V was cut by 2 bases and J by 3 bases, with 9 bases left in between. Germline V CDR1 and CDR2: MNHEY, SVGAGI. CDR3 residues: CASSYRTPTDTQYF. The CDR3 DNA follows: TGTGCCAGCAGTTACCGGACCCCGACAGATACGCAGTATTTT.

This clonotype has at least ten counts. V gene TRBV6-6 combines with J gene TRBJ2-5; a possible D gene is TRBD2 (6 bases). With 2 bases removed from V and 7 bases from J, the gap between germline ends came to 14 bases. In germline, CDR1 is MNHNY, CDR2 SVGAGI (reference sequence). The length of the CDR3 is 14 residues. This chain's CDR3 is CASSYPTSSATQYF. CDR3 DNA: TGTGCCAGCAGTTACCCAACTAGCTCTGCGACCCAGTACTTC.

J is TRBJ2-1 and V is TRBV5-1, with a weak D call TRBD2 (7 bases). The CDR3 extends over 15 amino acids. Trimming shortened V by 2 bases and J by 1 base, and 10 bases separated the two germline ends. Per the germline V gene, CDR1 is SGHRS and CDR2 is YFSETQ. For the CDR3, the DNA is TGCGCCAGCAGCTTAGGGGGGGAATCCTACAATGAGCAGTTCTTC. Its protein is CASSLGGESYNEQFF.

This clonotype was recorded at least ten times. This chain uses TRBV12-3 or TRBV12-4 with TRBJ1-4; possible D gene TRBD1, 5 bases. This CDR3 is 17 amino acids long. Trimming left V 5 bases short and J 11 bases short, with 27 bases between. CDR3 coding DNA: TGTGCCAGCAGTGCGCATCAGGGCGGGCCAGTCTGGGGGAAACTGTTTTTT. Translating it yields CASSAHQGGPVWGKLFF.

This clonotype has a count of ten or more. The CDR3 region has the DNA TGTGCCAGCAGGGATCGACAGGGTGGGGATCAGCCCCAGCATTTT. It codes for CASRDRQGGDQPQHF. V usage is TRBV2 and J usage is TRBJ1-5, with 7 bases identical to TRBD1. CDR1 is SNHLY and CDR2 is FYNNEI in the germline V gene. The CDR3 extends over 15 amino acids. The V gene end was trimmed by 6 bases and the J gene end by 5 bases; junction bases not matched to a gene: 10.

This clonotype showed up just a few times. The rearrangement uses TRBV27 and TRBJ1-5; 9 positions match TRBD1. Germline values: CDR1 MNHEY, CDR2 SMNVEV (reference sequence). The CDR3 is 15 amino acids. Losses at the gene ends were 4 bases for V and 5 bases for J; bases not matched to a gene: 6. The CDR3 coding sequence is TGTGCCAGCAGTTCGGGACAGGGCCCAGATCAGCCCCAGCATTTT. Translated, it gives CASSSGQGPDQPQHF.

This clonotype was observed at least ten times. The chain couples TRBV11-2 to TRBJ2-2; TRBD1 matches at 9 bases. V was pared by 5 bases and J by 2 bases, with 6 bases of the junction left unmatched. The germline V gene has CDR1 SGHAT and CDR2 FQNNGV. The CDR3 sequence is 16 residues long. CDR3 protein: CASSPRTGVNTGELFF. The CDR3 nucleotides are TGTGCCAGCAGCCCTAGGACAGGGGTAAACACCGGGGAGCTGTTTTTT.

This clonotype has at least ten counts. CDR3 nucleotide sequence: TGCAGCTCTCCGGAGACAGGGTTCTCTGGGGCCAACGTCCTGACTTTC. This translates into CSSPETGFSGANVLTF. This chain links TRBV29-1 with TRBJ2-6, with 7 positions matching TRBD1. Trimming cost V 8 bases and J 0 bases; bases outside gene matches: 10. This CDR3 contains 16 residues. Germline CDR1 SQVTM, CDR2 ANQGSEA.